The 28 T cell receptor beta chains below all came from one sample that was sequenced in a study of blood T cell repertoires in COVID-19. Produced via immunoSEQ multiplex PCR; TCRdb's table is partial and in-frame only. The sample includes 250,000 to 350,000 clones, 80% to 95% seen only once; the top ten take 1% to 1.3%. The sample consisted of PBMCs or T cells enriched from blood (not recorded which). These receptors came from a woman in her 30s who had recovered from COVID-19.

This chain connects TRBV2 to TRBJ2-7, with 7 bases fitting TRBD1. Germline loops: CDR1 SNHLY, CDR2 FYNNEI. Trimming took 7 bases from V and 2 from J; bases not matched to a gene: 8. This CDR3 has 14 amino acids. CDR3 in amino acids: CASMRGQGAYEQYF. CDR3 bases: TGTGCCAGCATGAGGGGGCAGGGGGCCTACGAGCAGTACTTC.

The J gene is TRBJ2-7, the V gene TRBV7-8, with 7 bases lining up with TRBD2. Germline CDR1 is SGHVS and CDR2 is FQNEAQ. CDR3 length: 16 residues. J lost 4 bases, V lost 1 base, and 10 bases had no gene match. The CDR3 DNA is TGTGCCAGCAGCTTAGGTCTTAGCGGGTCAAGGTACGAGCAGTACTTC. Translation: CASSLGLSGSRYEQYF.

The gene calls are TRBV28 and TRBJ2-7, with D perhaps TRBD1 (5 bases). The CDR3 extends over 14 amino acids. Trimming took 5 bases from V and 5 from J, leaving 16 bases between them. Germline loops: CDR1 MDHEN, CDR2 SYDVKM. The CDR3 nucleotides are TGTGCCAGCAGTGGTGGGCAGGGTTTAAACGAGCAGTACTTC. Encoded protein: CASSGGQGLNEQYF.

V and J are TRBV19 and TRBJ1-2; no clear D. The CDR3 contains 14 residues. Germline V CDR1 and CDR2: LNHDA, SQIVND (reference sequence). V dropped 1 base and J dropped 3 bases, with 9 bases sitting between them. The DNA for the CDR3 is TGTGCCAGTAGTATAGGTGGCAGCGACTATGGCTACACCTTC. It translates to CASSIGGSDYGYTF.

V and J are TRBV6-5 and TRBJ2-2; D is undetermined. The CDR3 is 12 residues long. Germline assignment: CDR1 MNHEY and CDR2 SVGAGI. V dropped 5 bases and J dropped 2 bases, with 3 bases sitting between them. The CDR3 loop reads CASSPNTGELFF. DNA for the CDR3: TGTGCCAGCAGTCCAAACACCGGGGAGCTGTTTTTT.

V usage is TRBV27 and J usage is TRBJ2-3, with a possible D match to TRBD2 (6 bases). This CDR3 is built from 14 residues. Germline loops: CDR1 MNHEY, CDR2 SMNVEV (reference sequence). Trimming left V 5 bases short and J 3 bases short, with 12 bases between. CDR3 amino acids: CASSAPGVTDTQYF. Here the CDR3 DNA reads TGTGCCAGCAGTGCCCCGGGGGTGACAGATACGCAGTATTTT.

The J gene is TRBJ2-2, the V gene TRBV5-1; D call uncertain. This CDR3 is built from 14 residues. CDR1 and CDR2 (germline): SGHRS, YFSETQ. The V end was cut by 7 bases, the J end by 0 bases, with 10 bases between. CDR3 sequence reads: CASEAISNTGELFF. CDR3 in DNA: TGCGCCAGCGAAGCGATCTCGAACACCGGGGAGCTGTTTTTT.

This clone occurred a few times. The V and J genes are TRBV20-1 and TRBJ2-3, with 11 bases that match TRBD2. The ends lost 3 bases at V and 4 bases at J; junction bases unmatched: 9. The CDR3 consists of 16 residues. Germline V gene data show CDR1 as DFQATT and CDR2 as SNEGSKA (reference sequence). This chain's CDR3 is CSASRGTSGSADTQYF. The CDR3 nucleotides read TGCAGTGCTAGTCGGGGAACTAGCGGGAGTGCAGATACGCAGTATTTT.

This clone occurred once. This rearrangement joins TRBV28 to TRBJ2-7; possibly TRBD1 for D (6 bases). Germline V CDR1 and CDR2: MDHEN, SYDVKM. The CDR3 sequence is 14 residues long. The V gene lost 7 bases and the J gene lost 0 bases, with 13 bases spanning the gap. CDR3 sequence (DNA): TGTGCCAGCAAAAAAACAGGGAGCTCCTACGAGCAGTACTTC. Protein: CASKKTGSSYEQYF.

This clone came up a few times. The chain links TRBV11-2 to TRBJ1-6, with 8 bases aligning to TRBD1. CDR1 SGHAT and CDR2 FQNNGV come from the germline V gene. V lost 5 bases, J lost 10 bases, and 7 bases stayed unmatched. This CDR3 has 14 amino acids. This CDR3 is CASSPDRGRSPLHF. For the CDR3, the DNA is TGTGCCAGCAGCCCCGACAGGGGTAGGTCACCCCTCCACTTT.

The DNA of the CDR3 is TGTGCCACCAGTGGATCTCGCGGGAGTTCCTTAGATACGCAGTATTTT. Translation gives CATSGSRGSSLDTQYF. This chain connects TRBV24-1 to TRBJ2-3; 7 nucleotides line up with TRBD2. Germline V gene lookup returns CDR1 KGHDR and CDR2 SFDVKD. This CDR3 contains 16 residues. Germline trimming cut 5 bases from V and 5 bases from J; bases unmatched to any gene: 12.

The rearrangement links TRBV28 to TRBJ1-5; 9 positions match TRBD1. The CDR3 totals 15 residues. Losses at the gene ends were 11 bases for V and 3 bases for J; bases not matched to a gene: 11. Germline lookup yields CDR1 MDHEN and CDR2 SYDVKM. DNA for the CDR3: TGTGCCCTCAGTCCCGGGACAGGGAACAATCAGCCCCAGCATTTT. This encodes CALSPGTGNNQPQHF. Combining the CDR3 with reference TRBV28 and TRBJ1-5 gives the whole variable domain DVKVTQSSRYLVKRTGEKVFLECVQDMDHENMFWYRQDPGLGLRLIYFSYDVKMKEKGDIPEGYSVSREKKERFSLILESASTNQTSMYLCALSPGTGNNQPQHFGDGTRLSIL.

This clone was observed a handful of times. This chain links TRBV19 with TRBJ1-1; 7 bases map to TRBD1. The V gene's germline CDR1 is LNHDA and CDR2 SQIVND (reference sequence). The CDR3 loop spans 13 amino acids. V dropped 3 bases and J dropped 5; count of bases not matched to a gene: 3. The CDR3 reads CASSIVQGTEAFF. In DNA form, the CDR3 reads TGTGCCAGTAGTATCGTACAGGGGACTGAAGCTTTCTTT. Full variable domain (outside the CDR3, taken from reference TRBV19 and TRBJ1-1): DGGITQSPKYLFRKEGQNVTLSCEQNLNHDAMYWYRQDPGQGLRLIYYSQIVNDFQKGDIAEGYSVSREKKESFPLTVTSAQKNPTAFYLCASSIVQGTEAFFGQGTRLTVV.

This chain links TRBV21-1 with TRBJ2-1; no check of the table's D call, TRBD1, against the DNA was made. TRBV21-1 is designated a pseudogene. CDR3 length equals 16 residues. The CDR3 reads CASNIKTGRSYNEQFF. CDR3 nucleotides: TGTGCCAGCAACATAAAGACAGGCAGGTCCTACAATGAGCAGTTCTTC.

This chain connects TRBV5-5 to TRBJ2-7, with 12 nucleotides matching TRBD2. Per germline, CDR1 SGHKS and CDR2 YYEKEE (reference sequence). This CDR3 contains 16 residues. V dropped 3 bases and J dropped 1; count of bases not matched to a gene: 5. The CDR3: CASSSGLAGPSYEQYF. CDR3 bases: TGTGCCAGCAGCTCAGGACTAGCGGGACCTTCCTACGAGCAGTACTTC.

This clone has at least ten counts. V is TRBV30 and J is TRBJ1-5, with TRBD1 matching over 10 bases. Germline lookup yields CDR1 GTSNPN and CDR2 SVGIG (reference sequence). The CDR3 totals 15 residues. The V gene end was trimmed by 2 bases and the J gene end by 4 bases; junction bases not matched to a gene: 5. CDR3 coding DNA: TGTGCCTGGAGTTCCGGGACAGGGGAAAATCAGCCCCAGCATTTT. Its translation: CAWSSGTGENQPQHF.

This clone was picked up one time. The CDR3 spells CASSPGQGPNYGYTF. CDR3 DNA: TGTGCCAGCAGCCCCGGACAGGGACCTAACTATGGCTACACCTTC. V gene TRBV5-8 combines with J gene TRBJ1-2; 8 positions agree with TRBD1. There are 15 residues in the CDR3. Germline trimming cut 4 bases from V and 0 bases from J; bases unmatched to any gene: 5. Germline V lookup: CDR1 SGHTS, CDR2 YDEGEE.

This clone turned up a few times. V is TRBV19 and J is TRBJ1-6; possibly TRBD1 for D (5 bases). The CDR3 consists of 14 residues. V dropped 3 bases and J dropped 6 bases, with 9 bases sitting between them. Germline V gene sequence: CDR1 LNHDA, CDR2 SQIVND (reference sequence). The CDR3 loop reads CASSMTVANSPLHF. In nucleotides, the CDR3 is TGTGCCAGTAGTATGACAGTGGCTAATTCACCCCTCCACTTT.

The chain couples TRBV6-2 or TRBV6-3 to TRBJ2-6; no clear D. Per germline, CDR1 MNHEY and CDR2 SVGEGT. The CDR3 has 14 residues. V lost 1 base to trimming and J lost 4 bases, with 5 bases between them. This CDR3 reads CASSYFAGANVLTF. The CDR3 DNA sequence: TGTGCCAGCAGTTACTTTGCGGGGGCCAACGTCCTGACTTTC.

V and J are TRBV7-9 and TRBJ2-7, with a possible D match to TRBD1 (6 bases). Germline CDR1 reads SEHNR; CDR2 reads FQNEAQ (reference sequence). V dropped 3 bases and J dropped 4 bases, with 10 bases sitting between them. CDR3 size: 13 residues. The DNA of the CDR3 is TGTGCCAGCAGCTTGATACAGGGATACGAGCAGTACTTC. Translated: CASSLIQGYEQYF. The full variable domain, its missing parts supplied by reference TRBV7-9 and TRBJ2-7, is DTGVSQNPRHKITKRGQNVTFRCDPISEHNRLYWYRQTLGQGPEFLTYFQNEAQLEKSRLLSDRFSAERPKGSFSTLEIQRTEQGDSAMYLCASSLIQGYEQYFGPGTRLTVT.

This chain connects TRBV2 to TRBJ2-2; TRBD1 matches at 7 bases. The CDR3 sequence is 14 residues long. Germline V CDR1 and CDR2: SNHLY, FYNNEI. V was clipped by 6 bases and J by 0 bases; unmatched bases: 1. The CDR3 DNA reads TGTGCCAGCAGGGGACAGACGAACACCGGGGAGCTGTTTTTT. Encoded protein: CASRGQTNTGELFF.

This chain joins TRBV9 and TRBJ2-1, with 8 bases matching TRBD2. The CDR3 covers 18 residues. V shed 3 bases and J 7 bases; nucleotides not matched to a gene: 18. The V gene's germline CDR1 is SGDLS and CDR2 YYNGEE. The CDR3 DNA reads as TGTGCCAGCAGCGGGAGGGGACTAGGGTTTTCGGCAGGGAATGAGCAGTTCTTC. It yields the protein CASSGRGLGFSAGNEQFF.

As DNA, the CDR3 is TGCGCCAGCAGCCGACAGACAGGGGGCGATACGCAGTATTTT. Translating it yields CASSRQTGGDTQYF. The chain links TRBV4-3 to TRBJ2-3; 10 bases agree with TRBD1. J lost 6 bases, V lost 4 bases, and 4 bases had no gene match. The CDR3 is 14 residues long. CDR1 LGHNA and CDR2 YSLEER come from the germline V gene.

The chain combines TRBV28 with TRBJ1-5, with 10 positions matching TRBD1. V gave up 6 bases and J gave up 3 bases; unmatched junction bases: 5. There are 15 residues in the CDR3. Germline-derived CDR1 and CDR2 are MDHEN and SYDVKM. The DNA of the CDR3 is TGTGCCAGCAGAGGGACAGGGGTTTTCAATCAGCCCCAGCATTTT. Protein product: CASRGTGVFNQPQHF.

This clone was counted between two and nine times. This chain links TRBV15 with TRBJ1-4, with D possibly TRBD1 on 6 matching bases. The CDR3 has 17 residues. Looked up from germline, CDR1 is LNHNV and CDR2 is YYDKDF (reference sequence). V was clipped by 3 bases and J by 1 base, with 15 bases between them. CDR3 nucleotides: TGTGCCACCAGCAGGGGACACCCAGGGCGAACTAATGAAAAACTGTTTTTT. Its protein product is CATSRGHPGRTNEKLFF.

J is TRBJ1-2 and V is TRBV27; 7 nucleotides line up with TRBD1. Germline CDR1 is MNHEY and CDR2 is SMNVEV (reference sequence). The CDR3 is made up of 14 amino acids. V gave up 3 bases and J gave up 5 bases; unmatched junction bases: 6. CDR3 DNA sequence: TGTGCCAGCAGTTTGGAGGGGGCATCATATGGCTACACCTTC. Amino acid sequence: CASSLEGASYGYTF.

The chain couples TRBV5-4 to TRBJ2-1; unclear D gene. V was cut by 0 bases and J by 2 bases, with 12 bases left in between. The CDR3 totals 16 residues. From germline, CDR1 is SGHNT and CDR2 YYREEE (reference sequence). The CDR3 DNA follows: TGTGCCAGCAGCTTGGGCGGATCGGCAACCTACAATGAGCAGTTCTTC. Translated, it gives CASSLGGSATYNEQFF.

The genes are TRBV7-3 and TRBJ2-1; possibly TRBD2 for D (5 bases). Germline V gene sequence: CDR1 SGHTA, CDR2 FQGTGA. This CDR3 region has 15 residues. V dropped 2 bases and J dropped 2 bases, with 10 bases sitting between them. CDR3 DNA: TGTGCCAGCAGCTTACAACCCGGGACCTACAATGAGCAGTTCTTC. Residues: CASSLQPGTYNEQFF. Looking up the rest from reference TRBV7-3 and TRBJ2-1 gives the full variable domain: GAGVSQTPSNKVTEKGKYVELRCDPISGHTALYWYRQSLGQGPEFLIYFQGTGAADDSGLPNDRFFAVRPEGSVSTLKIQRTERGDSAVYLCASSLQPGTYNEQFFGPGTRLTVL.